These T cell receptor beta chains were read from a single sample in a study of T cell repertoires in cytomegalovirus infection. For these receptors, no antigen is known. TCRdb processed the reads anew with MiXCR; each CDR3 protein has one entry. Of 110,000 or so distinct CDR3 sequences in the sample, 30% to 35% were seen once. Sequences were derived from CD8+ T cells from cultured PBMCs, sampled from culture after CMV antigen stimulation. The receptor source for this set is a human donor in good health (CMV status not recorded). Some clones in this sample may be carry-over from other donors' samples. The CDR3 runs from the conserved cysteine through the conserved F or W. The D gene is left open where the match is weak. Clone size is not always given. Where it is, it says once, few, many or a class for expanded clones.

length	D	V	size	J	DNA	CDR3
16	TRBD1	TRBV28	few	TRBJ2-5	TGTGCCAGCAGTTCCGTCTGGCGGGACAGGGAAGAGACCCAGTACTTC	CASSSVWRDREETQYF
12	.	TRBV12-3/TRBV12-4	.	TRBJ1-1	TGTGCCAGCAGCCCCGGGGAGGTGCCAGCTTTCTTT	CASSPGEVPAFF
15	.	TRBV4-1	.	TRBJ1-6	TGCGCCAGCAGCCAAGATGGGACGCCGGGAGCACCCCTCCACTTT	CASSQDGTPGAPLHF
16	TRBD2	TRBV7-8	few	TRBJ2-1	TGTGCCAGCAGCTTAGTGGGTGGCGGGGGGTTGTATGAGCAGTTCTTC	CASSLVGGGGLYEQFF
12	.	TRBV7-2	.	TRBJ2-5	TGTGCCAGCAGCCCAGACTGGGAGACCCAGTACTTC	CASSPDWETQYF
15	.	TRBV27	.	TRBJ1-2	TGTGCCAGCAGTTTATCGGGGGGCTACTTCTATGGCTACACCTTC	CASSLSGGYFYGYTF
17	TRBD1	TRBV4-1	few	TRBJ2-7	TGCGCCAGCAGCCTAAGTTTCTTCGGACAGGGGGCCTACGAGCAGTACTTC	CASSLSFFGQGAYEQYF
15	TRBD2	TRBV12-3/TRBV12-4	few	TRBJ2-5	TGTGCCAGCAGCTCGGGACTAGCGGCCGCGGGGACCCAGTACTTC	CASSSGLAAAGTQYF
17	TRBD1	TRBV4-3	many	TRBJ2-5	TGCGCCAGCAGCCAAGAAGGCCGACAGGGAAACGTGGAGACCCAGTACTTC	CASSQEGRQGNVETQYF
16	TRBD1	TRBV9	once	TRBJ2-2	TGTGCCAGCAGCTCCCGGACAGGGGGCGAAACCGGGGAGCTGTTTTTT	CASSSRTGGETGELFF
13	.	TRBV4-1	.	TRBJ2-2	TGCGCCAGCACATGGGGGACCACCGGGGAGCTGTTTTTT	CASTWGTTGELFF
18	TRBD2	TRBV28	few	TRBJ2-5	TGTGCCAGCAGTTTATGGTCTAGGGCTAGCGGACCCCAAGAGACCCAGTACTTC	CASSLWSRASGPQETQYF
15	.	TRBV12-3/TRBV12-4	.	TRBJ2-7	TGTGCCAGCAGTTTCTTCGGGATCCTGCCCTACGAGCAGTACTTC	CASSFFGILPYEQYF
16	TRBD2	TRBV7-6	.	TRBJ2-1	TGTGCCAGCAGCTTAGTAGGCGGGGGGTTATACAATGAGCAGTTCTTC	CASSLVGGGLYNEQFF
13	.	TRBV7-2	few	TRBJ2-7	TGTGCCAGCAGCCCAGAGTCCAGTGGGGAGCAGTACTTC	CASSPESSGEQYF
13	.	TRBV7-6	many	TRBJ2-5	TGTGCCAGCAGCTTAGACAGGGAAGAGACCCAGTACTTC	CASSLDREETQYF
15	.	TRBV11-2	few	TRBJ2-7	TGTGCCAGCAGCTTAGGTGTAGGGATCTCCTACGAGCAGTACTTC	CASSLGVGISYEQYF
16	TRBD1	TRBV6-1	.	TRBJ2-5	TGTGCCAGCAGTGACCGGGACAGGGGGAGACAAGAGACCCAGTACTTC	CASSDRDRGRQETQYF
11	.	TRBV7-9	.	TRBJ1-2	TGTGCCAGCAGCTTATTCGACGGCTACACCTTC	CASSLFDGYTF
14	.	TRBV3-1	.	TRBJ1-4	TGTGCCAGCAGCCAAGACGGGGGCCGTGAAAAACTGTTTTTT	CASSQDGGREKLFF
14	.	TRBV27	.	TRBJ1-2	TGTGCCAGCAGTCCCAGGGACACTAACTATGGCTACACCTTC	CASSPRDTNYGYTF
14	.	TRBV6-8	.	TRBJ1-4	TGTGCCAGCGGGGAAGTCGACAGGCACGAAAAACTGTTTTTT	CASGEVDRHEKLFF
16	TRBD2	TRBV9	.	TRBJ2-2	TGTGCCAGCAGCGGCGGTAGCGGGGGGGCGGTCGGGGAGCTGTTTTTT	CASSGGSGGAVGELFF
11	.	TRBV5-1	once	TRBJ2-1	TGCGCCAGCAGCGAGGACAATGAGCAGTTCTTC	CASSEDNEQFF
14	TRBD1	TRBV19	few	TRBJ1-1	TGTGCCAGTACGACGGGACAGGAGAACACTGAAGCTTTCTTT	CASTTGQENTEAFF
13	.	TRBV20-1	few	TRBJ1-1	TGCAGTGCTAGAGATATGGAGGGGACTGAAGCTTTCTTT	CSARDMEGTEAFF
13	.	TRBV27	.	TRBJ1-2	TGTGCCAGCAGTTTAAAGCCACTATATGGCTACACCTTC	CASSLKPLYGYTF
15	TRBD2	TRBV6-2/TRBV6-3	.	TRBJ2-1	TGTGCCAGCAGTTACCAAGCGGGGGGTGCAAATGAGCAGTTCTTC	CASSYQAGGANEQFF
16	TRBD2	TRBV20-1	few	TRBJ2-7	TGCAGTGCTGCCGGACTAGCGGGGGGGCAGGGGAGCGAGCAGTACTTC	CSAAGLAGGQGSEQYF
15	.	TRBV7-2	many	TRBJ2-5	TGTGCCAGCAGCTTACGAACAGGGATCCAAGAGACCCAGTACTTC	CASSLRTGIQETQYF
12	.	TRBV2	.	TRBJ2-7	TGTGCCAGCAGTGGGCCCACCTACGAGCAGTACTTC	CASSGPTYEQYF
16	.	TRBV13	.	TRBJ2-7	TGTGCCAGCAGCTTAAGGGGACGGAGGGGGACCTACGAGCAGTACTTC	CASSLRGRRGTYEQYF
13	.	TRBV24-1	.	TRBJ2-2	TGTGCCACCAGCCTACAGGGCGCCGGGGAGCTGTTTTTT	CATSLQGAGELFF
16	TRBD1	TRBV4-1	few	TRBJ1-6	TGCGCCAGCAGCCACGCAAGACAGGGGATGAATTCACCCCTCCACTTT	CASSHARQGMNSPLHF
17	TRBD2	TRBV6-8	.	TRBJ2-2	TGTGCCAGCAGTTATCGCCTAGCGGCCCCGAACACCGGGGAGCTGTTTTTT	CASSYRLAAPNTGELFF
15	.	TRBV7-9	few	TRBJ2-1	TGTGCCAGCAGTCGTGAGGGACATATATACAATGAGCAGTTCTTC	CASSREGHIYNEQFF
15	.	TRBV6-6	.	TRBJ2-2	TGTGCCAGCACCCCGGGACACTCGAACACCGGGGAGCTGTTTTTT	CASTPGHSNTGELFF
15	TRBD1	TRBV6-5	many	TRBJ1-2	TGTGCCAGCAGTTACGCCGGCCAGGGGGTGGATGGCTACACCTTC	CASSYAGQGVDGYTF
14	.	TRBV29-1	.	TRBJ1-1	TGCAGCGTTGATCGGAGGGGCCTGAACACTGAAGCTTTCTTT	CSVDRRGLNTEAFF
14	TRBD1	TRBV7-6	.	TRBJ2-7	TGTGCCAGCAGCTTAGACGGGACAGCCTACGAGCAGTACTTC	CASSLDGTAYEQYF
14	TRBD1	TRBV11-3	few	TRBJ1-1	TGTGCCAGCAGCTCTGGGACAGGGAACACTGAAGCTTTCTTT	CASSSGTGNTEAFF